The 30 T cell receptor beta chains below come from one sample, sequenced in a study of T cells in Graves' hyperthyroidism and ophthalmopathy. TCR beta CDR3 regions were amplified from RNA transcripts. HTBI primers were used for first-round RT-PCR of the TCR CDR3. TCRdb itself ran the multiplex PCR reads through MiXCR, one entry per CDR3 protein. The profile shows under 300,000 distinct CDR3 sequences, about 20% of them singletons. Sample: blood. The receptors derive from a man in his thirties or forties with Graves' ophthalmopathy.

The sample holds a few counts of this clonotype. The V and J genes are TRBV9 and TRBJ2-7; TRBD1 or TRBD2 may be the D gene (6 bases each). CDR3 length: 16 residues. Germline values: CDR1 SGDLS, CDR2 YYNGEE. V was pared by 4 bases and J by 0 bases, with 17 bases between. The CDR3 sequence: CASSPGGGISSYEQYF. The CDR3 DNA reads TGTGCCAGCAGCCCCGGGGGCGGAATAAGCTCCTACGAGCAGTACTTC.

This clonotype has a handful of counts. The chain combines TRBV30 with TRBJ1-6; D remains unclear. The CDR3 sequence is 11 residues long. Germline values: CDR1 GTSNPN, CDR2 SVGIG (reference sequence). V lost 1 base and J 14 bases, leaving 9 bases between the germline ends. The CDR3 sequence: CAWSAARTLHF. The CDR3 nucleotides read TGTGCCTGGAGTGCCGCTCGAACCCTCCACTTT.

This clonotype was picked up a small number of times. The chain carries TRBV12-3 or TRBV12-4 and TRBJ2-1; D call uncertain. Trimming shortened V by 2 bases and J by 8 bases, and 7 bases separated the two germline ends. The CDR3 consists of 12 residues. CDR3 coding DNA: TGTGCCAGCAGTTTACCCTCCGATGAGCAGTTCTTC. It translates to CASSLPSDEQFF.

This rearrangement joins TRBV27 to TRBJ2-1; the D is unclear. CDR3 length: 14 residues. The V gene's germline CDR1 is MNHEY and CDR2 SMNVEV (reference sequence). Trimming removed 5 bases at V and 6 bases at J, with 14 bases between. In DNA, the CDR3 is TGTGCCAGCAGTCTTATACCCATAGGCAATGAGCAGTTCTTC. Protein sequence: CASSLIPIGNEQFF.

This clonotype showed up just a few times. The chain recombines TRBV5-5 with TRBJ2-7; D call uncertain. V was trimmed by 1 base and J by 2 bases, leaving 10 bases between them. The V gene's germline CDR1 is SGHKS and CDR2 YYEKEE (reference sequence). The CDR3 length is 14 residues. The DNA for the CDR3 is TGTGCCAGCAGCTTGTTCTTAGCCCCCTACGAGCAGTACTTC. This encodes CASSLFLAPYEQYF. The whole variable domain, filled in from reference TRBV5-5 and TRBJ2-7, reads DAGVTQSPTHLIKTRGQQVTLRCSPISGHKSVSWYQQVLGQGPQFIFQYYEKEERGRGNFPDRFSARQFPNYSSELNVNALLLGDSALYLCASSLFLAPYEQYFGPGTRLTVT.

This clonotype was observed a handful of times. The J gene is TRBJ2-1, the V gene TRBV24-1; 7 bases fit TRBD1. CDR3 size: 17 residues. V shed 4 bases, J shed 2 bases, and the junction held 10 bases outside the gene matches. Looked up from germline, CDR1 is KGHDR and CDR2 is SFDVKD. CDR3 bases: TGTGCCACCAGTGACGACTCCGGGACAGCAACCTACAATGAGCAGTTCTTC. Translation gives CATSDDSGTATYNEQFF.

In this sample, this clonotype turned up many times. V gene TRBV28 combines with J gene TRBJ1-4; 7 nucleotides align to TRBD1. CDR1 and CDR2 (germline): MDHEN, SYDVKM. The trim removed 5 bases at V and 7 bases at J, leaving 10 bases unmatched. CDR3 length equals 15 residues. The CDR3 loop is CASSATTGRGEKLFF. The CDR3 DNA is TGTGCCAGCAGTGCGACGACAGGGAGGGGTGAAAAACTGTTTTTT.

The chain uses TRBV10-3 and TRBJ1-5, with unresolved D. The CDR3 is 13 residues long. V gave up 6 bases and J gave up 3 bases, with 9 bases separating them. CDR1 and CDR2 from the germline V gene are ENHRY and SYGVKD. This chain's CDR3 is CAISGVPNQPQHF. The CDR3, as DNA: TGTGCCATCAGCGGAGTCCCCAATCAGCCCCAGCATTTT.

The chain has TRBV20-1 and TRBJ2-7; the D gene is possibly TRBD1 (6 bases). This CDR3 comprises 16 residues. V was cut by 0 bases and J by 0 bases, with 15 bases left in between. Germline CDR1 reads DFQATT; CDR2 reads SNEGSKA (reference sequence). The CDR3: CSARDPGGRGSYEQYF. The DNA for the CDR3 is TGCAGTGCTAGAGATCCTGGGGGCAGGGGCTCCTACGAGCAGTACTTC.

The J gene is TRBJ2-7, the V gene TRBV7-2; 9 positions match TRBD1. The CDR3 totals 15 residues. CDR1 and CDR2 (germline): SGHTA, FQGNSA. Trimming removed 3 bases from V and 5 bases from J; junction bases left unmatched: 8. CDR3 sequence: CASSFGDRDVDEQYF. CDR3 DNA sequence: TGTGCCAGCAGCTTTGGGGACAGGGACGTCGACGAGCAGTACTTC.

This clonotype has at least ten counts. V usage is TRBV20-1 and J usage is TRBJ2-1; 13 bases fit TRBD2. The V and J ends lost 4 bases and 2 bases, in that order; junction bases with no gene match: 8. The CDR3 spans 17 residues. CDR1 is DFQATT and CDR2 is SNEGSKA in the germline V gene (reference sequence). The CDR3 loop reads CSAKGLAGFIPYNEQFF. The CDR3 nucleotides read TGCAGTGCTAAGGGACTAGCGGGGTTCATACCCTACAATGAGCAGTTCTTC.

The V and J genes are TRBV3-1 and TRBJ2-7; TRBD1 or TRBD2 may be the D gene (5 bases each). Germline V CDR1 and CDR2: LGHDT, YNNKEL (reference sequence). This CDR3 is built from 14 residues. Trimming shortened V by 7 bases and J by 2 bases, and 15 bases separated the two germline ends. The CDR3 DNA sequence: TGTGCCAGCACCCAGGGACCCAGGCCCTACGAGCAGTACTTC. It translates to CASTQGPRPYEQYF.

Only a few counts were recorded for this clonotype. The rearrangement uses TRBV27 and TRBJ2-6; 8 positions agree with TRBD1. V lost 2 bases and J lost 0; bases outside the gene matches: 3. Germline V gene lookup returns CDR1 MNHEY and CDR2 SMNVEV (reference sequence). This CDR3 comprises 17 residues. CDR3 sequence (DNA): TGTGCCAGCAGTTTAGCCAGGGGGCTCTCTGGGGCCAACGTCCTGACTTTC. This sequence encodes CASSLARGLSGANVLTF. Combining the CDR3 with reference TRBV27 and TRBJ2-6 gives the whole variable domain EAQVTQNPRYLITVTGKKLTVTCSQNMNHEYMSWYRQDPGLGLRQIYYSMNVEVTDKGDVPEGYKVSRKEKRNFPLILESPSPNQTSLYFCASSLARGLSGANVLTFGAGSRLTVL.

This clonotype was detected ten times or more. The V gene is TRBV7-2, the J gene TRBJ2-7; perhaps TRBD2 as D (6 bases). Germline CDR1 SGHTA, CDR2 FQGNSA. Trimming pared 6 bases from V and 3 bases from J, leaving 21 bases between. This CDR3 has 16 residues. The CDR3 DNA reads as TGTGCCAGCAGACGCAGAACGGGGACTTACCTCTACGAGCAGTACTTC. Protein: CASRRRTGTYLYEQYF.

The rearrangement joins TRBV11-3 to TRBJ2-2, with D maybe TRBD2 (5 bases). V lost 5 bases and J 5 bases, leaving 24 bases between the germline ends. From germline, CDR1 is SGHNT and CDR2 YENEEA. CDR3 length: 18 residues. The CDR3 is CASSLHRAGPKSTGELFF. Here the CDR3 DNA reads TGTGCCAGCAGCCTTCACCGGGCGGGCCCAAAGAGTACCGGGGAGCTGTTTTTT. The variable domain in full, with the rest retrieved from reference TRBV11-3 and TRBJ2-2, is EAGVVQSPRYKIIEKKQPVAFWCNPISGHNTLYWYLQNLGQGPELLIRYENEEAVDDSQLPKDRFSAERLKGVDSTLKIQPAELGDSAVYLCASSLHRAGPKSTGELFFGEGSRLTVL.

This clonotype was seen only a few times. The genes are TRBV6-1 and TRBJ2-2, with D perhaps matching TRBD2 (6 bases). Germline V gene lookup returns CDR1 MNHNS and CDR2 SASEGT. Trimming took 5 bases from V and 3 from J, leaving 16 bases between them. The CDR3 spans 16 residues. For the CDR3, the DNA is TGTGCCAGCAGTTCCCTGTGGAGCGGGTACACCGGGGAGCTGTTTTTT. It specifies CASSSLWSGYTGELFF.

This clonotype has at least ten counts. This chain joins TRBV6-1 and TRBJ1-1; a possible D gene is TRBD1 (5 bases). Trimming shortened V by 4 bases and J by 1 base, and 13 bases separated the two germline ends. The CDR3 length is 15 residues. CDR1 and CDR2 from the germline V gene are MNHNS and SASEGT. The CDR3 is CASSASGTANTEAFF. CDR3 in DNA: TGTGCCAGCAGTGCCTCCGGGACGGCGAACACTGAAGCTTTCTTT.

This clonotype was found once. V is TRBV28 and J is TRBJ2-3, with D unclear. Germline V lookup: CDR1 MDHEN, CDR2 SYDVKM. The CDR3 loop spans 14 amino acids. Trimming removed 6 bases at V and 3 bases at J, with 13 bases between. The CDR3 here is CASSMIVWTDTQYF. CDR3 in DNA: TGTGCCAGCAGCATGATAGTCTGGACAGATACGCAGTATTTT.

This clonotype showed up many times. The rearrangement joins TRBV30 to TRBJ2-5; D is unclear. Trimming shortened V by 0 bases and J by 4 bases, and 6 bases separated the two germline ends. The CDR3 is 12 residues long. Germline loops: CDR1 GTSNPN, CDR2 SVGIG (reference sequence). The DNA for the CDR3 is TGTGCCTGGAGTGTACGGGTAGAGACCCAGTACTTC. It yields the protein CAWSVRVETQYF.

With regard to this clonotype: A read error may explain this, as a much larger clone is one base away. The gene calls are TRBV28 and TRBJ2-1; the match to TRBD2 covers 8 bases. The CDR3 length is 15 residues. CDR1 MDHEN and CDR2 SYDVKM come from the germline V gene. The CDR3 spells CASSSTGGPRNGQFF. The CDR3 region has the DNA TGTGCCAGCAGTTCAACGGGAGGGCCTCGCAATGGGCAGTTCTTC.

The rearrangement uses TRBV28 and TRBJ2-1, with D possibly TRBD1 on 7 matching bases. CDR3 length: 15 amino acids. Looked up from germline, CDR1 is MDHEN and CDR2 is SYDVKM. Trimming removed 6 bases at V and 2 bases at J, with 14 bases between. Written as DNA, the CDR3 is TGTGCCAGCAGCTCCGGAGGGGGCGCCTACAATGAGCAGTTCTTC. This sequence encodes CASSSGGGAYNEQFF.

This clonotype has a count of ten or more. The V call is TRBV5-1, the J call TRBJ2-7, with a tentative D call TRBD2 (6 bases). V was clipped by 2 bases and J by 7 bases, with 19 bases between them. CDR3 size: 15 residues. Germline V gene sequence: CDR1 SGHRS, CDR2 YFSETQ. As DNA, the CDR3 is TGCGCCAGCAGCTTCCAGCGGGTTTCGGCGGGAGAGCAGTACTTC. Translating it yields CASSFQRVSAGEQYF.

This rearrangement joins TRBV9 to TRBJ2-5; a weak D match, TRBD1 (5 bases). CDR1 SGDLS and CDR2 YYNGEE come from the germline V gene. Trimming took off 5 bases at V and 0 bases at J, with 17 bases between the two ends. The CDR3 loop spans 16 amino acids. CDR3: CASSAQSSTDQETQYF. The CDR3 nucleotides read TGTGCCAGCAGTGCACAATCCTCGACAGACCAAGAGACCCAGTACTTC.

At least ten counts were recorded for this clonotype. At one end, the junction sequence differs from germline, possibly due to a read error. The chain is built from TRBV30 and TRBJ1-6; D is unresolved. The CDR3 covers 12 residues. Germline-derived CDR1 and CDR2 are GTSNPN and SVGIG (reference sequence). The chain's CDR3 is CAWGVYGSPLHF. The DNA of the CDR3 is TGTGCCTGGGGTGTGTATGGTTCACCCCTCCACTTT.

The chain carries TRBV5-5 and TRBJ2-5, with 11 bases fitting TRBD2. The V segment lost 1 base and the J segment 4 bases; nucleotides outside the gene matches: 3. CDR3 length: 15 residues. Germline CDR1 is SGHKS and CDR2 is YYEKEE (reference sequence). Written as DNA, the CDR3 is TGTGCCAGCAGCTTGTGGCTAGCGGGAGGAGAGACCCAGTACTTC. Translating it yields CASSLWLAGGETQYF.

This clonotype was counted ten times or more. The CDR3 DNA follows: TGTGCCTGGAGTGTTTCGTCGGGGGTTCAGCCCCAGCATTTT. It translates to CAWSVSSGVQPQHF. The J gene is TRBJ1-5, the V gene TRBV30; D is possibly TRBD1 (5 bases). The CDR3 covers 14 residues. Looked up from germline, CDR1 is GTSNPN and CDR2 is SVGIG (reference sequence). Deletions cut 0 bases from V and 6 bases from J, with 12 bases between.

The chain carries TRBV7-9 and TRBJ1-6; 7 bases map to TRBD1. This CDR3 has 14 residues. Germline trimming cut 5 bases from V and 7 bases from J; bases unmatched to any gene: 5. CDR1 is SEHNR and CDR2 is FQNEAQ in the germline V gene (reference sequence). CDR3 amino acids: CASSPTGINSPLHF. DNA for the CDR3: TGTGCCAGCAGCCCGACAGGGATCAATTCACCCCTCCACTTT.

This clonotype was seen a few times. This rearrangement joins TRBV4-1 to TRBJ2-1; no definite D call. This CDR3 has 17 residues. Germline CDR1 MGHRA, CDR2 YSYEKL. V gave up 4 bases and J gave up 0 bases, with 16 bases separating them. The CDR3 protein is CASSLGRPGSSYNEQFF. The CDR3 DNA is TGCGCCAGCAGCCTCGGACGCCCCGGCAGCTCCTACAATGAGCAGTTCTTC.

This clonotype was counted only a few times. The chain links TRBV20-1 to TRBJ2-3; a weak D match, TRBD2 (5 bases). The germline V gene encodes CDR1 DFQATT and CDR2 SNEGSKA (reference sequence). CDR3 size: 13 residues. Deletions cut 3 bases from V and 0 bases from J, with 7 bases between. The CDR3, as DNA: TGCAGTGCTAGTAGGACTAGCACAGATACGCAGTATTTT. It encodes CSASRTSTDTQYF.

This clonotype was observed a few times. This chain uses TRBV12-3 or TRBV12-4 with TRBJ2-5, with D hard to call. The germline V and J ends were trimmed by 2 bases and 2 bases, with 3 bases remaining between them. This CDR3 comprises 12 residues. CDR3 in amino acids: CASSLLQETQYF. The CDR3 nucleotides are TGTGCCAGCAGTTTATTGCAAGAGACCCAGTACTTC.